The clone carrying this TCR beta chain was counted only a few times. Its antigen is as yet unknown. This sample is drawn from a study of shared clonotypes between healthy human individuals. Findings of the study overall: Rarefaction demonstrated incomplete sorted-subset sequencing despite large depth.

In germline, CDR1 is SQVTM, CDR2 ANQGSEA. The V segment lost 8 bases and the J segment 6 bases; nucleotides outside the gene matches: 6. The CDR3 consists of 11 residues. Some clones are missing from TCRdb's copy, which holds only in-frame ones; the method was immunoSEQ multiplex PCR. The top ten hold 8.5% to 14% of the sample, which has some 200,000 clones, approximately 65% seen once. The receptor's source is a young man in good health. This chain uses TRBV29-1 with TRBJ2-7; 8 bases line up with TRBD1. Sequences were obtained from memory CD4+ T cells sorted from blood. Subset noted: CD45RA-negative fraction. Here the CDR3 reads CSSSTGGEQYF. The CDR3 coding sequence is TGCAGCTCCTCAACAGGGGGCGAGCAGTACTTC.